This TCR beta chain was obtained from a study of CD8+ T cells in alopecia areata. Germline V lookup: CDR1 MGHRA, CDR2 YSYEKL. CDR3 size: 16 residues. V dropped 1 base and J dropped 0; count of bases not matched to a gene: 4. In each case, RNA was isolated and then reverse transcribed into cDNA as the sequencing template. The repertoire was sequenced with immunoSEQ multiplex PCR; TCRdb's copy has only in-frame clones and lacks some. The profile shows approximately 130,000 clones, about 50% of them singletons. The V gene is TRBV4-1, the J gene TRBJ2-3; the match to TRBD2 covers 7 bases. The receptor was isolated from a human donor with alopecia areata. Material: NKG2D-low CD8+ T cells sorted from blood. The CDR3 loop reads CASSQVGTTSTDTQYF. The CDR3 nucleotides read TGCGCCAGCAGCCAAGTGGGGACTACTAGCACAGATACGCAGTATTTT.